The entry below gives a single TCR beta chain sequence along with its context. The V segment lost 0 bases and the J segment 4 bases; nucleotides outside the gene matches: 10. The CDR3 extends over 18 amino acids. Germline loops: CDR1 LGHNA, CDR2 YSLEER. The data are from a study of blood T cell repertoires in COVID-19. Sequenced by immunoSEQ multiplex PCR; TCRdb stores in-frame clones only, minus some. The table records around 60,000 clones, approximately 83% of them present only once. The specimen sequenced was peripheral blood. The chain uses TRBV4-3 and TRBJ2-3; 10 bases align to TRBD2. The sequence came from a man aged 50 to 60 with COVID-19, enrolled during active disease. The CDR3, as DNA: TGCGCCAGCAGCCAAGAGCGAGCGGGAGGGCCCGCGGCAGATACGCAGTATTTT. Its translation is CASSQERAGGPAADTQYF.